Listed below are T cell receptor beta chains from one sample, sequenced in a study of blood T cell repertoires in COVID-19. Clones were sequenced by immunoSEQ multiplex PCR, and TCRdb holds only the in-frame ones, with some missing. Among about 200,000 clones, about three quarters were seen once, and the ten largest hold less than 6%. Material for sequencing was peripheral blood. These receptor sequences come from a woman aged 70-85 years with acute or convalescent COVID-19. Each CDR3 is given with its conserved first and last residue. A D gene is named only where the DNA matches it firmly. A row's size may be missing; if present it is once, few, many or a size class.

J,size,V,D,DNA,CDR3
TRBJ2-4,-,TRBV5-4,-,TGTGCTATGCGGAAGAACCAAAACATTCAGTACTTC,CAMRKNQNIQYF
TRBJ2-5,-,TRBV9,-,TGTGCCAGCAGCTACGGGAGTTTGGAGACCCAGTACTTC,CASSYGSLETQYF
TRBJ1-1,-,TRBV10-3,TRBD1,TGTGCCATCCACCTCCCGGAGACAGGGGAAGCTTTCTTT,CAIHLPETGEAFF
TRBJ2-3,-,TRBV5-1,-,TGCGCCAGCAGCACGGACGGGAGTTCAGATACGCAGTATTTT,CASSTDGSSDTQYF
TRBJ1-4,-,TRBV7-2,TRBD1,TGTGCCAGCAGCCGTGACAGGGCTGGGACTAATGAAAAACTGTTTTTT,CASSRDRAGTNEKLFF
TRBJ2-5,-,TRBV2,TRBD1,TGTGCCAGCAGTGGGACAGGGGAAATTGAGACCCAGTACTTC,CASSGTGEIETQYF
TRBJ2-1,-,TRBV7-8,TRBD2,TGTGCCAGCAGCTTTCTACTAGCGGGGAGGTCCTTATCCGAGCAGTTCTTC,CASSFLLAGRSLSEQFF
TRBJ2-7,few,TRBV20-1,-,TGCAGTGCTTACGCGGAGTACGAGCAGTACTTC,CSAYAEYEQYF
TRBJ1-6,-,TRBV5-6,TRBD1,TGTGCCAGCAGCTTGTTCGAGACAGGGAGTGATTCACCCCTCCACTTT,CASSLFETGSDSPLHF
TRBJ2-1,-,TRBV15,TRBD2,TGTGCCACCAGCAGAATGGGGACTACTTACAATGAGCAGTTCTTC,CATSRMGTTYNEQFF
TRBJ2-7,once,TRBV6-5,TRBD2,TGTGCCAGCGTTTCTAGCGGGAGATTCGAGCAGTACTTC,CASVSSGRFEQYF
TRBJ1-2,once,TRBV2,TRBD1,TGTGCCAGCAGGGGAGACAGGGATTCGGAAGGCTACACCTTC,CASRGDRDSEGYTF
TRBJ2-1,-,TRBV5-1,-,TGCGCCAGCAGCTTGAGGGGGAACATTGATGAGCAGTTCTTC,CASSLRGNIDEQFF
TRBJ2-5,-,TRBV18,-,TGTGCCAGCTCACCTGGGCCGGGGGAAGAGACCCAGTACTTC,CASSPGPGEETQYF
TRBJ1-2,-,TRBV6-6,-,TGTGCCAGCAGTTACTCTGCAGATTCTAACTATGGCTACACCTTC,CASSYSADSNYGYTF
TRBJ2-7,-,TRBV3-1/TRBV3-2,-,TGTGCCAGCAGCCAAGGCGGGGTCCTCGAGCAGTACTTC,CASSQGGVLEQYF
TRBJ1-1,few,TRBV5-4,TRBD1,TGTGCCAGCAGCCACCAACAACAGGGGTTCGCTTTCTTT,CASSHQQQGFAFF
TRBJ1-2,-,TRBV28,TRBD1,TGTGCCAGCAGTATGGGACAGGGGGACTATGGCTACACCTTC,CASSMGQGDYGYTF
TRBJ1-1,-,TRBV20-1,-,TGCAGTGCTAGTTTATACACTGAAGCTTTCTTT,CSASLYTEAFF
TRBJ1-1,once,TRBV19,-,TGTGCCAGTAGTATAGTTCCGGCGGCGAACACTGAAGCTTTCTTT,CASSIVPAANTEAFF
TRBJ2-2,few,TRBV19,TRBD2,TGTGCCAGTAAAGTACTAGCGGGATTCACCGGGGAGCTGTTTTTT,CASKVLAGFTGELFF
TRBJ1-2,-,TRBV29-1,-,TGCAGCGTTGAAGAGGCAGCTAACTATGGCTACACCTTC,CSVEEAANYGYTF
TRBJ2-3,once,TRBV28,-,TGTGCCAGCAGTTTGCAGGGGGAGGACACAGATACGCAGTATTTT,CASSLQGEDTDTQYF
TRBJ2-5,-,TRBV29-1,TRBD2,TGCAGCGTTGAACGGGGGGAAGAGACCCAGTACTTC,CSVERGEETQYF
TRBJ1-1,-,TRBV7-9,-,TGTGCCAGCAGCACCGGGGTGACCACTGAAGCTTTCTTT,CASSTGVTTEAFF
TRBJ2-1,many,TRBV5-3,-,TGTGCCAGAAGCTCGAGGGAGAGGATCGGCAATGAGCAGTTCTTC,CARSSRERIGNEQFF